The clone carrying this T cell receptor beta chain was detected once. Data came from immunoSEQ multiplex PCR; TCRdb stores just in-frame clones and leaves some out. The sample records hundreds of thousands of clones, more than 75% being singletons. Germline CDR1 reads WNHNN; CDR2 reads SYGVQD (reference sequence). V shed 4 bases, J shed 3 bases, and the junction held 11 bases outside the gene matches. The CDR3 covers 16 residues. This record comes from a study of blood T cell repertoires in COVID-19. Recovery meant two consecutive negative NP/OP PCR tests, professional clearance, or resolved symptoms.

The sample was PBMCs or T cells enriched from blood (not recorded which). The rearrangement links TRBV10-1 to TRBJ1-2, with 7 bases matching TRBD1. This receptor was taken from a man aged 60-69 years who had recovered from COVID-19. The CDR3 nucleotides are TGCGCCAGCAGTGGCAGACTCACAGGGGATGACTATGGCTACACCTTC. Its protein is CASSGRLTGDDYGYTF.